Following are 28 T cell receptor delta chains from one sample sequenced in a study of gamma-delta chains in newborns, infants, children. TCRdb made new clone calls on the reads using CATT. The sample has more than 8,000 delta-chain clones; roughly 3.5% are singletons. The sample taken for sequencing was blood. The receptors shown here come from a child who was a newborn, infant or young child, either healthy, febrile or measles-vaccinated (not recorded which).

Concerning this clone: A far larger clone is one nucleotide away, so this likely arose from a read error. The sample holds other DNA sequences that translate to the same CDR3. The J gene is TRDJ1, the V gene TRDV2; 13 bases align to TRDD3. CDR3 length: 17 residues. V lost 7 bases and J lost 0; bases outside the gene matches: 10. Germline loops: CDR1 GEAIGNYY, CDR2 EKD. The CDR3 bases are TGTGCCTGCGACTCATTACTGGGGGATACGTACACCGATAAACTCATCTTT. Amino acid sequence: CACDSLLGDTYTDKLIF.

Details on this clone: Since a far larger clone is one base different, this is likely a read error. The CDR3 bases are TGTGCCTGTGACCCCGCTGGGGGATACTCCTGGGACACCCGACAGATGTTTTTC. It yields the protein CACDPAGGYSWDTRQMFF. The V call is TRDV2, the J call TRDJ3, with 10 bases identical to TRDD3. The trim removed 3 bases at V and 0 bases at J, leaving 4 bases unmatched. The CDR3 covers 18 residues. Looked up from germline, CDR1 is GEAIGNYY and CDR2 is EKD.

Sample share makes this clone medium-sized. The chain couples TRDV2 to TRDJ3; 9 positions match TRDD3. This CDR3 is built from 18 residues. Germline assignment: CDR1 GEAIGNYY and CDR2 EKD. Unmatched junction bases numbered 4, after V lost 2 bases and J lost 0 bases. This chain's CDR3 is CACDKLGENSWDTRQMFF. Here the CDR3 DNA reads TGTGCCTGTGACAAACTGGGGGAAAACTCCTGGGACACCCGACAGATGTTTTTC.

This clone has a handful of counts. A much larger clone lies a single base off, so this may be a read error. The same CDR3 arises from other DNA sequences in this sample as well. The chain joins TRDV2 to TRDJ3; 9 bases map to TRDD3. Trimming cost V 0 bases and J 0 bases; bases outside gene matches: 2. CDR3 length: 18 residues. Per germline, CDR1 GEAIGNYY and CDR2 EKD. The CDR3 reads CACDTGGYSSWDTRQMFF. The CDR3 bases are TGTGCCTGTGACACCGGGGGATACTCCTCCTGGGACACCCGACAGATGTTTTTC.

This clone was counted only a few times. This chain uses TRDV2 with TRDJ3; 8 bases fit TRDD3. Germline V gives CDR1 GEAIGNYY, CDR2 EKD. The CDR3 loop spans 19 amino acids. Losses at the gene ends were 4 bases for V and 0 bases for J; bases not matched to a gene: 10. CDR3 residues: CACDRLLGVSSWDTRQMFF. The DNA for the CDR3 is TGTGCCTGTGATCGCCTACTGGGGGTTAGCTCCTGGGACACCCGACAGATGTTTTTC.

A remark on this clone: This DNA's translation and the protein TCRdb lists, from a much larger clone, do not match at residue 4, likely due to a read error; the protein shown is translated from the DNA. The chain recombines TRDV2 with TRDJ1, with TRDD3 identical over 10 bases. The germline V gene has CDR1 GEAIGNYY and CDR2 EKD. This CDR3 comprises 16 residues. CDR3: CACGTGGIRNTDKLIF. CDR3 nucleotides: TGTGCCTGTGGCACCGGGGGGATACGTAACACCGATAAACTCATCTTT.

This clone has only a few counts. TCRdb assigns this DNA the protein of a much larger clone, which departs from its translation at residue 15; this likely reflects a read error, and the protein shown comes from translating the DNA. V and J are TRDV2 and TRDJ3; TRDD3 aligns across 9 bases. Germline-derived CDR1 and CDR2 are GEAIGNYY and EKD. The CDR3 spans 18 residues. The CDR3 nucleotides are TGTGCCTGTGACAATACTGGGGGACTCTCCTGGGACACCCGACGGATGTTTTTC. Translation gives CACDNTGGLSWDTRRMFF.

A note on this clone: Just one base apart from a much larger clone, this may be a read error. The chain carries TRDV2 and TRDJ3, with 8 bases that match TRDD3. The V gene's germline CDR1 is GEAIGNYY and CDR2 EKD. With 3 bases clipped from V and 2 bases from J, the junction kept 8 bases outside the gene matches. The CDR3 length is 18 residues. The CDR3 here is CACDVLGASPWDTRQMFF. CDR3 coding DNA: TGTGCCTGTGACGTACTGGGGGCCAGCCCCTGGGACACCCGACAGATGTTTTTC.

This clone ranks as medium-sized. Other DNA variants within this sample encode the same CDR3. This chain uses TRDV2 with TRDJ3, with 7 bases lining up with TRDD3. The germline V gene encodes CDR1 GEAIGNYY and CDR2 EKD. The junction had 5 bases not matched to a gene; V was cut back by 1 base and J by 0 bases. The CDR3 covers 18 residues. The CDR3 loop is CACDTLGVSSWDTRQMFF. CDR3 DNA: TGTGCCTGTGACACGCTGGGGGTTAGCTCCTGGGACACCCGACAGATGTTTTTC.

Remarks on this clone: The protein TCRdb lists belongs to a much larger clone and differs from this DNA's translation at residue 15, which points to a read error; the protein shown is made from the DNA. The chain has TRDV2 and TRDJ3, with a tentative D call TRDD3 (5 bases). Germline V CDR1 and CDR2: GEAIGNYY, EKD. This CDR3 comprises 18 residues. CDR3: CACDAVLSSSWDTRRMFF. The CDR3 DNA reads TGTGCCTGTGACGCCGTACTAAGCAGCTCCTGGGACACCCGACGGATGTTTTTC.

The chain has TRDV2 and TRDJ1; 9 bases are shared with TRDD3. Germline V gene data show CDR1 as GEAIGNYY and CDR2 as EKD. Germline trimming cut 3 bases from V and 7 bases from J; bases unmatched to any gene: 8. The CDR3 loop spans 14 amino acids. The CDR3 DNA follows: TGTGCCTGTGACCCCATACTGGGGGAGGTTAAACTCATCTTT. This gives the protein CACDPILGEVKLIF.

This clone is classed as medium-sized (0.01 to 0.1%). V usage is TRDV2 and J usage is TRDJ3; D perhaps matches TRDD3 (6 bases). V lost 1 base, J lost 0 bases, and 12 bases lay in between. Germline V lookup: CDR1 GEAIGNYY, CDR2 EKD. The CDR3 loop spans 18 amino acids. The CDR3 region is CACDTGGPRSWDTRQMFF. Written as DNA, the CDR3 is TGTGCCTGTGACACTGGGGGGCCTCGCTCCTGGGACACCCGACAGATGTTTTTC.

In its sample, this clone ranks as medium-sized. V gene TRDV2 combines with J gene TRDJ3; D ambiguous. The CDR3 extends over 16 amino acids. V dropped 0 bases and J dropped 3 bases, with 8 bases sitting between them. The V gene's germline CDR1 is GEAIGNYY and CDR2 EKD. This CDR3 is CACDTIGSWDTRQMFF. The CDR3 DNA is TGTGCCTGTGACACCATCGGAAGCTGGGACACCCGACAGATGTTTTTC.

Comment on this clone: The protein recorded in TCRdb matches a much larger clone and deviates from this DNA's translation at residue 15, suggesting a read error; the protein here is obtained by translating the DNA. The rearrangement joins TRDV2 to TRDJ3; TRDD3 matches at 12 bases. This CDR3 is built from 17 residues. Germline CDR1 reads GEAIGNYY; CDR2 reads EKD. The CDR3 DNA follows: TGTGCCTGTGACATACTGGGGGATACCTGGGACACCCGACAGGTGTTTTTC. Translating gives CACDILGDTWDTRQVFF.

By frequency in the sample, this clone is medium-sized. The chain recombines TRDV2 with TRDJ1; TRDD3 agrees at 7 bases. Trimming cost V 3 bases and J 1 base; bases outside gene matches: 16. The CDR3 runs to 18 residues. CDR1 and CDR2 from the germline V gene are GEAIGNYY and EKD. The CDR3 DNA reads TGTGCCTGTGACCTCCTTACTGGGGTGGGTAGGAGCACCGATAAACTCATCTTT. This encodes CACDLLTGVGRSTDKLIF.

This clone has ten or more counts. The chain joins TRDV2 to TRDJ3; TRDD3 aligns across 12 bases. This CDR3 has 19 amino acids. The germline gives CDR1 GEAIGNYY, CDR2 EKD. Trimming cost V 2 bases and J 0 bases; bases outside gene matches: 4. The CDR3 nucleotides are TGTGCCTGTGACAACTGGGGGATACAGAGCTCCTGGGACACCCGACAGATGTTTTTC. It codes for CACDNWGIQSSWDTRQMFF.

This clone came up a few times. Sequence at one end of the junction differs from germline and may be a read error. In the same sample, other DNA sequences code for this CDR3. The chain recombines TRDV2 with TRDJ1, with 11 bases identical to TRDD3. The CDR3 sequence is 13 residues long. CDR1 is GEAIGNYY, CDR2 EKD, per germline. DNA of the CDR3: TGTGCCTGTGACACCGTACTGGGGGATAAACTCACCTTT. Residues: CACDTVLGDKLTF.

To note about this clone: A far larger clone differs by one base, so this is likely a read error. The chain couples TRDV2 to TRDJ3, with TRDD3 matching over 11 bases. The CDR3 totals 19 residues. Germline V gene data show CDR1 as GEAIGNYY and CDR2 as EKD. The CDR3 DNA reads as TGTGCCTGTGACACCGTACTGGGGGATAGCTCCTGGGACACCCAACAGATGTTTTTC. It specifies CACDTVLGDSSWDTQQMFF.

There are a few counts of this clone. V is TRDV2 and J is TRDJ3; 8 bases fit TRDD3. V shed 3 bases, J shed 2 bases, and the junction held 23 bases outside the gene matches. CDR1 GEAIGNYY and CDR2 EKD come from the germline V gene. This CDR3 comprises 23 residues. In nucleotides, the CDR3 is TGTGCCTGTGACCACCTCCCTTCTCCTGGTACTGGGGGCCCCCCCTGGGACACCCGACAGATGTTTTTC. Translation gives CACDHLPSPGTGGPPWDTRQMFF.

This clone counts as medium-sized. The sample contains more than one DNA sequence encoding this CDR3. This rearrangement joins TRDV2 to TRDJ3; 12 bases fit TRDD3. From germline, CDR1 is GEAIGNYY and CDR2 EKD. The CDR3 length is 17 residues. The V and J ends lost 1 base and 7 bases, in that order; junction bases with no gene match: 4. The CDR3 spells CACDTVWGIRDTRQMFF. The CDR3 DNA reads TGTGCCTGTGACACAGTCTGGGGGATACGAGACACCCGACAGATGTTTTTC.

By share of the sample, this clone is medium-sized. The sample contains more than one DNA sequence encoding this CDR3. Here the CDR3 reads CACDTLTGSWDTRQMFF. CDR3 in DNA: TGTGCCTGTGACACTCTCACTGGCTCCTGGGACACCCGACAGATGTTTTTC. J is TRDJ3 and V is TRDV2; D might be TRDD3 (5 bases). Germline values: CDR1 GEAIGNYY, CDR2 EKD. V gave up 1 base and J gave up 0 bases, with 9 bases separating them. This CDR3 is built from 17 residues.

By sample fraction, this clone is medium-sized. The sample contains more than one DNA sequence encoding this CDR3. The rearrangement uses TRDV2 and TRDJ3; TRDD3 aligns across 7 bases. Germline loops: CDR1 GEAIGNYY, CDR2 EKD. V lost 0 bases to trimming and J lost 0 bases; unmatched junction nucleotides: 1. The CDR3 contains 17 residues. The CDR3 nucleotides are TGTGCCTGTGACACCGTGGGGGACTCCTGGGACACCCGACAGATGTTTTTC. As protein: CACDTVGDSWDTRQMFF.

By proportion, this clone is medium-sized. The chain uses TRDV2 and TRDJ3, with TRDD3 matching over 9 bases. This CDR3 is 18 amino acids long. Germline V gene lookup returns CDR1 GEAIGNYY and CDR2 EKD. The V segment lost 0 bases and the J segment 2 bases; nucleotides outside the gene matches: 4. The CDR3 region has the DNA TGTGCCTGTGACACCGGGGGATACTCCGCCTGGGACACCCGACAGATGTTTTTC. It yields the protein CACDTGGYSAWDTRQMFF.

In its sample, this clone was seen a few times. TCRdb's protein, taken from a much larger clone, differs from this DNA's translation at residue 6, likely owing to a read error; the protein displayed comes from the DNA. The CDR3: CACDTDWGIRETAQLFF. CDR3 nucleotide sequence: TGTGCCTGTGACACCGACTGGGGGATACGCGAGACAGCACAACTCTTCTTT. This chain connects TRDV2 to TRDJ2, with TRDD3 matching over 13 bases. The CDR3 loop spans 17 amino acids. V lost 0 bases and J lost 4; bases outside the gene matches: 4. Germline V gene lookup returns CDR1 GEAIGNYY and CDR2 EKD.

This clone appeared a few times. This chain links TRDV2 with TRDJ3; TRDD3 agrees at 7 bases. Germline CDR1 reads GEAIGNYY; CDR2 reads EKD. The trim removed 0 bases at V and 1 base at J, leaving 8 bases unmatched. CDR3 length: 19 amino acids. The CDR3 loop reads CACDTPWGVSSWDTRQMFF. The CDR3, as DNA: TGTGCCTGTGACACCCCCTGGGGGGTGTCTTCCTGGGACACCCGACAGATGTTTTTC.

This clone turned up a few times. The protein TCRdb lists belongs to a much larger clone and differs from this DNA's translation at residue 7, which points to a read error; the protein shown is made from the DNA. J is TRDJ3 and V is TRDV2; D unresolved. Trimming stripped 0 bases from V and 0 bases from J, with 11 bases between. CDR3 length: 18 amino acids. The germline gives CDR1 GEAIGNYY, CDR2 EKD. CDR3 loop: CACDTGCPSSWDTRQMFF. The CDR3 DNA reads TGTGCCTGTGACACCGGATGCCCGAGCTCCTGGGACACCCGACAGATGTTTTTC.

This clone was seen only a few times. This sequence may be a read error, since a much larger clone differs from it by one base. CDR3 DNA: TGTGCCTGTGACACCGGGGGATACCGAAGACCCTCCTGGGACGCCCGACAGATGTTTTTC. Translation: CACDTGGYRRPSWDARQMFF. The genes are TRDV2 and TRDJ3, with TRDD3 matching 9 bases. The CDR3 loop spans 20 amino acids. CDR1 and CDR2 (germline): GEAIGNYY, EKD.

This clone was seen more than once but under ten times. Additional DNA sequences in this sample encode the identical CDR3. The chain carries TRDV1 and TRDJ1; 10 positions agree with TRDD3. The CDR3 loop spans 21 amino acids. Per the germline V gene, CDR1 is TSWWSYY and CDR2 is QGS. V dropped 1 base and J dropped 4; count of bases not matched to a gene: 21. The CDR3 sequence is CALGEHLSYDCTGGSGDKLIF. The CDR3 nucleotides read TGTGCTCTTGGGGAACACCTTTCCTACGATTGTACTGGGGGATCCGGCGATAAACTCATCTTT.